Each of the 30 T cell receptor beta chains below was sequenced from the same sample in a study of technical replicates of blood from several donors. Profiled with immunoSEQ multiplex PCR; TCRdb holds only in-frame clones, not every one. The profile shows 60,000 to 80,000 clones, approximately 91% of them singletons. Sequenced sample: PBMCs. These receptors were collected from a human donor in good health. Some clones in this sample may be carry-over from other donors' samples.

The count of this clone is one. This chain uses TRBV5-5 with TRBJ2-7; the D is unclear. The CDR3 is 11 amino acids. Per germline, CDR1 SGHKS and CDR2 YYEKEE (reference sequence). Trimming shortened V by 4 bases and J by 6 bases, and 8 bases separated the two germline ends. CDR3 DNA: TGTGCCAGCAGCCCCTCTGTCGAGCAGTACTTC. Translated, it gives CASSPSVEQYF.

The DNA for the CDR3 is TGTGCCAGCAGTTACCTCCAGGGGTTGCATAATTCACCCCTCCACTTT. As protein: CASSYLQGLHNSPLHF. This chain connects TRBV6-5 to TRBJ1-6; weak D call: TRBD1 (6 bases). The V and J ends lost 2 bases and 5 bases respectively, with 13 bases between them. The CDR3 has 16 residues. CDR1 is MNHEY and CDR2 is SVGAGI in the germline V gene.

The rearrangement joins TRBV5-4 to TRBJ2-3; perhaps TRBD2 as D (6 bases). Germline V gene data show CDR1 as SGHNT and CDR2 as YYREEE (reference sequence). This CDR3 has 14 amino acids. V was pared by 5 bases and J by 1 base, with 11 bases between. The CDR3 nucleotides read TGTGCCAGCAGTGTCGGAGGGGGCACAGATACGCAGTATTTT. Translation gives CASSVGGGTDTQYF.

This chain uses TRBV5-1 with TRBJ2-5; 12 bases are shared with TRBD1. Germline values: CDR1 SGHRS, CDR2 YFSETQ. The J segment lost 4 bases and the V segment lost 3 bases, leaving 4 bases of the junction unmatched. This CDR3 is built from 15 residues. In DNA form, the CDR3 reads TGCGCCAGCAGCTCGGGACAGGGGGCTTTAGAGACCCAGTACTTC. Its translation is CASSSGQGALETQYF.

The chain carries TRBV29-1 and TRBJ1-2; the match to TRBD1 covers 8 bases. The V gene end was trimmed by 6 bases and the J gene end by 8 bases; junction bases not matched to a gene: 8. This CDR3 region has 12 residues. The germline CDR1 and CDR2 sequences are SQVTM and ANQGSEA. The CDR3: CSVDQGAKGYTF. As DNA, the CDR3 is TGCAGCGTGGACCAGGGGGCAAAGGGCTACACCTTC.

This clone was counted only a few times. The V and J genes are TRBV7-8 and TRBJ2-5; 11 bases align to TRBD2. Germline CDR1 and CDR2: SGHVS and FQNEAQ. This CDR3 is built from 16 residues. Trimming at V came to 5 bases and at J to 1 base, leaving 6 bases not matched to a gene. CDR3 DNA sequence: TGTGCCAGCAGCGGGGGGACTAGCGGACCCCAAGAGACCCAGTACTTC. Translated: CASSGGTSGPQETQYF. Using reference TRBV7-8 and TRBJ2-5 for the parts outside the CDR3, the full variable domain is GAGVSQSPRYKVAKRGQDVALRCDPISGHVSLFWYQQALGQGPEFLTYFQNEAQLDKSGLPSDRFFAERPEGSVSTLKIQRTQQEDSAVYLCASSGGTSGPQETQYFGPGTRLLVL.

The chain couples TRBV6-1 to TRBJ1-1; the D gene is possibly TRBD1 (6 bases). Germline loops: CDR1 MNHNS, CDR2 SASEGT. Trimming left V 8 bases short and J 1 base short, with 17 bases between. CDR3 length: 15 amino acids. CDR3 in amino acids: CASRTSGVGNTEAFF. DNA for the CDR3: TGTGCCAGCCGAACGTCAGGGGTGGGGAACACTGAAGCTTTCTTT.

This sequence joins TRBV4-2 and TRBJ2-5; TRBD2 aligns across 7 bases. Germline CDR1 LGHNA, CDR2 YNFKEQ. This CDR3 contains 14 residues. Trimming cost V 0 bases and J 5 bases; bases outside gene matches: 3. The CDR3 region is CASSQDQGGETQYF. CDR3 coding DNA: TGTGCCAGCAGCCAAGATCAGGGAGGGGAGACCCAGTACTTC.

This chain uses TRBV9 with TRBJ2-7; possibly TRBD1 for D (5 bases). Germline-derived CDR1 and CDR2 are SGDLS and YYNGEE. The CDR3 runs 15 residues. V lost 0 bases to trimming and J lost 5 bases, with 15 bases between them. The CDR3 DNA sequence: TGTGCCAGCAGCGTAGCTGCGTCCCTAGGGGACGAGCAGTACTTC. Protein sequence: CASSVAASLGDEQYF.

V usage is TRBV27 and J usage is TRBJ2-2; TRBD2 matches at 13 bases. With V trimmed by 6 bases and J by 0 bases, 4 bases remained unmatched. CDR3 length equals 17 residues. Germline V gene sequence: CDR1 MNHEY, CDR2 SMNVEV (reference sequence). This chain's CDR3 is CASRRLAGGSNTGELFF. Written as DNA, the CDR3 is TGTGCCAGCAGACGACTAGCGGGAGGATCGAACACCGGGGAGCTGTTTTTT.

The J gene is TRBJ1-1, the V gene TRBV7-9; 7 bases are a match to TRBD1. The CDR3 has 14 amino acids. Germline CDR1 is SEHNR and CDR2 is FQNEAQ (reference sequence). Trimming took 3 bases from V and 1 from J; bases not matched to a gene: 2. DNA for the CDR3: TGTGCCAGCAGCTTCAACAGGGGGAACACTGAAGCTTTCTTT. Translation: CASSFNRGNTEAFF.

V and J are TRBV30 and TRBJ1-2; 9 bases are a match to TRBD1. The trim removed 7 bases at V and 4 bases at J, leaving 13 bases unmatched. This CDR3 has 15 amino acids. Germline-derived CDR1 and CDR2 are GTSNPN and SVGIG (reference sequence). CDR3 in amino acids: CASYRDRAFSYGYTF. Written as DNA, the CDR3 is TGTGCCTCGTACCGGGACAGGGCGTTTTCCTATGGCTACACCTTC.

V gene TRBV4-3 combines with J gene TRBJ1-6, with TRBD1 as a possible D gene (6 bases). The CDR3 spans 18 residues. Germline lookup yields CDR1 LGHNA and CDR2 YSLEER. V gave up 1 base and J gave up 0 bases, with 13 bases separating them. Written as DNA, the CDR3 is TGCGCCAGCAGCCAAGTTCAGGGGTACAGCTCCTATAATTCACCCCTCCACTTT. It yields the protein CASSQVQGYSSYNSPLHF.

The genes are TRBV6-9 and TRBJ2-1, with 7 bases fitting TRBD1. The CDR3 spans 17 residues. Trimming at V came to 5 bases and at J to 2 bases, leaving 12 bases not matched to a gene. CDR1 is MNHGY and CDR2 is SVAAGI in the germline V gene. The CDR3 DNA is TGTGCCAGCAGTCCGAAACCTACAGGGGTCGCCTACAATGAGCAGTTCTTC. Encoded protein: CASSPKPTGVAYNEQFF.

CDR3 loop: CASSQDIWQGARRGNIQYF. The CDR3 DNA follows: TGCGCCAGCAGCCAAGATATCTGGCAGGGGGCGAGGCGGGGGAACATTCAGTACTTC. This chain links TRBV4-3 with TRBJ2-4, with a possible D match to TRBD1 (8 bases). Trimming pared 0 bases from V and 7 bases from J, leaving 25 bases between. The CDR3 is made up of 19 amino acids. Per the germline V gene, CDR1 is LGHNA and CDR2 is YSLEER.

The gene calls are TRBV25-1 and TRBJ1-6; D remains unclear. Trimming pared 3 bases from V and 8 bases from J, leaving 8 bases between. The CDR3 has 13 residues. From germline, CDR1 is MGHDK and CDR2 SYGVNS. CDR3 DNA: TGTGCCAGCAGTGAGGGGAGGGATTCACCCCTCCACTTT. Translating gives CASSEGRDSPLHF.

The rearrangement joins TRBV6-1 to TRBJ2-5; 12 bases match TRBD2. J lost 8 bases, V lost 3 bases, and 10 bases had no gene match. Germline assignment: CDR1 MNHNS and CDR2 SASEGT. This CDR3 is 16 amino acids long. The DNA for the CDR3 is TGTGCCAGCAGTGACAGACTAGCGGGGGCCCAGGGAACCCAGTACTTC. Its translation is CASSDRLAGAQGTQYF.

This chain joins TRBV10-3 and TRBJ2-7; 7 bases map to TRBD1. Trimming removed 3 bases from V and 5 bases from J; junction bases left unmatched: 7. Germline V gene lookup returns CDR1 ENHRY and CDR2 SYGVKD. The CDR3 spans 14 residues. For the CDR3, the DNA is TGTGCCATCAGTGAAAGACAGGGTTCCGACGAGCAGTACTTC. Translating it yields CAISERQGSDEQYF.

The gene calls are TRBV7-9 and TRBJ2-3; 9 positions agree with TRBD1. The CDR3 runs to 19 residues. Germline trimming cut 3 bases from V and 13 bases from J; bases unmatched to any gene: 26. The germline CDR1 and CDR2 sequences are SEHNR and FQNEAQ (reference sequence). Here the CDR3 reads CASSFPSGQGLYQSSIEYF. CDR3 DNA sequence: TGTGCCAGCAGCTTCCCGTCGGGACAGGGACTCTACCAGTCCTCGATAGAGTATTTT.

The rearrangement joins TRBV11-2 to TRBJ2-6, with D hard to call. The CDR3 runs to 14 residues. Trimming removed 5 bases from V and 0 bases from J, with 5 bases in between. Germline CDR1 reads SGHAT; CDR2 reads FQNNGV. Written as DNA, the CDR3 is TGTGCCAGCAGCACATACTCTGGGGCCAACGTCCTGACTTTC. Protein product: CASSTYSGANVLTF.

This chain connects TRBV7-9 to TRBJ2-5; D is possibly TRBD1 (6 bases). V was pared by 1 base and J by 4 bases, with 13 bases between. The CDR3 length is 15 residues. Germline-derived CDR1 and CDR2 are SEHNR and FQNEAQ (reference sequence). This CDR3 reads CASSLVGRGSETQYF. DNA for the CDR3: TGTGCCAGCAGCTTAGTAGGCAGGGGATCAGAGACCCAGTACTTC.

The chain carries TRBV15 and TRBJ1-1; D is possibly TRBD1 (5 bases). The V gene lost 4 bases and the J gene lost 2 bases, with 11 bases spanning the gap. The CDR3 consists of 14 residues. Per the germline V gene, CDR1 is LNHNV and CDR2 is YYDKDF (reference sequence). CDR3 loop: CATSKRTLNTEAFF. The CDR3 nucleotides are TGTGCCACCAGCAAAAGGACACTCAACACTGAAGCTTTCTTT.

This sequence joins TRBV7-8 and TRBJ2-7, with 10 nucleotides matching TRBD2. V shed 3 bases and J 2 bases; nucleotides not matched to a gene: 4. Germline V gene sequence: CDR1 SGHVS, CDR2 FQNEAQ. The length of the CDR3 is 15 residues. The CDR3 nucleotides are TGTGCCAGCAGCTTGGGGACTAGCGCGGCCTACGAGCAGTACTTC. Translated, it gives CASSLGTSAAYEQYF.

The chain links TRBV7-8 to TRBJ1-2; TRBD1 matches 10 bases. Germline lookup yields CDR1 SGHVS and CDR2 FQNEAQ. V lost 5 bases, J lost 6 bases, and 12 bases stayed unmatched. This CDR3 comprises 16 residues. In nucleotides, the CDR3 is TGTGCCAGCAGCAGACGGGACAGGGGTTCGGAGAATGGCTACACCTTC. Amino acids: CASSRRDRGSENGYTF.

The chain's CDR3 is CASSVGSSAYEQYF. The CDR3 DNA is TGTGCCAGCAGTGTTGGTAGCAGCGCCTACGAGCAGTACTTC. This chain links TRBV6-1 with TRBJ2-7; D remains ambiguous. CDR1 is MNHNS and CDR2 is SASEGT in the germline V gene. Trimming pared 4 bases from V and 2 bases from J, leaving 12 bases between. The CDR3 spans 14 residues.

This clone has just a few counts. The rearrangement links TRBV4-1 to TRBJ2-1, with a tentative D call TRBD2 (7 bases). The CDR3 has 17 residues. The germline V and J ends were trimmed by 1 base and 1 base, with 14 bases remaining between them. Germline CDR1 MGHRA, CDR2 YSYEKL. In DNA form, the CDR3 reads TGCGCCAGCAGCCAAGTGGGGCGGGGGCCTTCCTACAATGAGCAGTTCTTC. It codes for CASSQVGRGPSYNEQFF.

CDR3: CSVKGDPNYGYTF. CDR3 coding DNA: TGCAGCGTTAAAGGAGATCCTAACTATGGCTACACCTTC. This chain uses TRBV29-1 with TRBJ1-2; D is undetermined. CDR1 SQVTM and CDR2 ANQGSEA come from the germline V gene. Trimming took 5 bases from V and 0 from J, leaving 10 bases between them. The length of the CDR3 is 13 residues.

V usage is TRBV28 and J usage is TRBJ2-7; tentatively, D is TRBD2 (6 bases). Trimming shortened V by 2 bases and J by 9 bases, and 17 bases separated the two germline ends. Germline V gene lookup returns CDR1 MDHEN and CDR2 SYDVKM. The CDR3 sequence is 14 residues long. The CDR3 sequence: CASSLGGAGLGQYF. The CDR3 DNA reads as TGTGCCAGCAGTTTAGGCGGGGCCGGATTGGGGCAGTACTTC.

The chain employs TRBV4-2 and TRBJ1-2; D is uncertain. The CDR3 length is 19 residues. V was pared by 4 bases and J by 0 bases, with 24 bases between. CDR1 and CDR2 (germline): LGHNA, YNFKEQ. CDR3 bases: TGTGCCAGCAGCCTTAACCTTCTGGCCAGCGCTGAAGCTAACTATGGCTACACCTTC. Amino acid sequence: CASSLNLLASAEANYGYTF.

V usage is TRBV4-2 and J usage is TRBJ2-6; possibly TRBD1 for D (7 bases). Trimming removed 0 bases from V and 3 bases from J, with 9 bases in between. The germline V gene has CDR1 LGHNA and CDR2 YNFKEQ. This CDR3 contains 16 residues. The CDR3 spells CASSQDQGGGANVLTF. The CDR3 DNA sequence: TGTGCCAGCAGCCAAGATCAGGGGGGTGGGGCCAACGTCCTGACTTTC.